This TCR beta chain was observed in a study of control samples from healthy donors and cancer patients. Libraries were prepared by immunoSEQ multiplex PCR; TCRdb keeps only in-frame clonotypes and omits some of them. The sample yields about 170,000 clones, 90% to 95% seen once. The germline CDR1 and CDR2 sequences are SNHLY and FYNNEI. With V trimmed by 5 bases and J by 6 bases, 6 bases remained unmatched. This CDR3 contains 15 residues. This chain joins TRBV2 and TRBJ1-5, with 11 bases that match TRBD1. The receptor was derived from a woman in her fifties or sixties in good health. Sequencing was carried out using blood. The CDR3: CASSLGQGAGQPQHF. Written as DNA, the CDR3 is TGTGCCAGCAGTCTTGGACAGGGGGCAGGTCAGCCCCAGCATTTT.